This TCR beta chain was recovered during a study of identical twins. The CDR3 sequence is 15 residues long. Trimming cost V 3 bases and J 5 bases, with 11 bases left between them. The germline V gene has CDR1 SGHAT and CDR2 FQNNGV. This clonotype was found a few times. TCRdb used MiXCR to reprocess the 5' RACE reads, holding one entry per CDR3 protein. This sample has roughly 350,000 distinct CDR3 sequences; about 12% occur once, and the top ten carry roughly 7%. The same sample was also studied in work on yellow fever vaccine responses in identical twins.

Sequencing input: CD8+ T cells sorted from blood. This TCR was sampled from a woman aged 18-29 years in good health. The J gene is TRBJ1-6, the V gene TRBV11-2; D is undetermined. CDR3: CASSLWTLHNSPLHF. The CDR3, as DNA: TGTGCCAGCAGCTTGTGGACTCTTCATAATTCACCCCTCCACTTT.